Sequencing of this T cell receptor (beta chain) was carried out in a study of blood T cell repertoires in COVID-19. Across the whole study: COVID-19 samples from acute and convalescent phases originated in the United States, Italy and Spain. The analysed material was cDNA or gDNA that came from T cells, B-cell-depleted T cells, or PBMCs.

Source study methods: By means of reference gene primer amplification, nucleated cell counts were estimated. Assay: immunoSEQ multiplex PCR; the TCRdb copy retains only in-frame clones and omits some. That table supplies the V and J calls and clone size; D and trimming were determined from the DNA. The sample holds 200,000 to 300,000 clones, less than 90% seen once. The CDR3 is 15 amino acids. J was trimmed by 5 bases and V by 8 bases; bases with no gene match: 13. From germline, CDR1 is LNHNV and CDR2 YYDKDF (reference sequence). Sequencing was performed on peripheral blood. The clonotype was recovered from a man aged 55-75 years with acute or convalescent COVID-19. The chain recombines TRBV15 with TRBJ2-7; the match to TRBD1 covers 9 bases. CDR3 residues: CATARDRAFLDEQYF. The CDR3 DNA reads as TGTGCCACCGCCCGGGACAGGGCCTTCCTCGACGAGCAGTACTTC.